The 27 T cell receptor beta chains reported below all come from one sample, sequenced in a study of OX40 agonist ivuxolimab in advanced cancers. Assay: immunoSEQ multiplex PCR; the TCRdb copy retains only in-frame clones and omits some. The table shows approximately 68,000 clones, with over 70% occurring only once. Material: CD4+ or CD8+ T cells sorted from blood, obtained in a trial of the OX40 agonist ivuxolimab. These receptors all stem from an adult with an advanced solid tumor such as melanoma, head and neck, liver or kidney cancer.

The chain combines TRBV28 with TRBJ2-7; weak D call: TRBD1 (6 bases). Trimming shortened V by 2 bases and J by 2 bases, and 13 bases separated the two germline ends. The CDR3 totals 15 residues. Germline V gene data show CDR1 as MDHEN and CDR2 as SYDVKM. The DNA of the CDR3 is TGTGCCAGCAGTTTACCCCAGGGGTTAGCCTACGAGCAGTACTTC. Amino acid sequence: CASSLPQGLAYEQYF. The full variable domain, rest sourced from reference TRBV28 and TRBJ2-7, is DVKVTQSSRYLVKRTGEKVFLECVQDMDHENMFWYRQDPGLGLRLIYFSYDVKMKEKGDIPEGYSVSREKKERFSLILESASTNQTSMYLCASSLPQGLAYEQYFGPGTRLTVT.

J is TRBJ2-1 and V is TRBV25-1; perhaps D is TRBD1 or TRBD2 (5 bases each). Germline V lookup: CDR1 MGHDK, CDR2 SYGVNS. The CDR3 spans 12 residues. The germline V and J ends were trimmed by 7 bases and 4 bases, with 8 bases remaining between them. The CDR3 is CASTGTYNEQFF. In DNA form, the CDR3 reads TGTGCCAGCACCGGGACGTACAATGAGCAGTTCTTC.

The genes are TRBV9 and TRBJ2-3; the D is unclear. CDR1 and CDR2 from the germline V gene are SGDLS and YYNGEE. The V end was cut by 0 bases, the J end by 3 bases, with 5 bases between. The CDR3 extends over 13 amino acids. CDR3 nucleotides: TGTGCCAGCAGCGTAGATCAGACAGATACGCAGTATTTT. Translating gives CASSVDQTDTQYF. The complete variable domain, with remaining parts taken from reference TRBV9 and TRBJ2-3, reads DSGVTQTPKHLITATGQRVTLRCSPRSGDLSVYWYQQSLDQGLQFLIQYYNGEERAKGNILERFSAQQFPDLHSELNLSSLELGDSALYFCASSVDQTDTQYFGPGTRLTVL.

This clone appeared a single time. The V and J genes are TRBV29-1 and TRBJ2-3; D is unresolved. V lost 6 bases and J 4 bases, leaving 14 bases between the germline ends. CDR1 is SQVTM and CDR2 is ANQGSEA in the germline V gene. The CDR3 is 13 residues long. CDR3: CSVYAATADTQYF. The CDR3 DNA sequence: TGCAGCGTGTACGCGGCGACGGCAGATACGCAGTATTTT.

CDR3 sequence reads: CASSSSGGYLYNEQFF. The CDR3 DNA follows: TGTGCCAGCAGCTCTTCCGGGGGGTACCTTTACAATGAGCAGTTCTTC. V is TRBV11-3 and J is TRBJ2-1; 7 bases are shared with TRBD2. This CDR3 is 16 amino acids long. With 4 bases clipped from V and 4 bases from J, the junction kept 10 bases outside the gene matches. Germline V CDR1 and CDR2: SGHNT, YENEEA. The variable domain in full, with the rest retrieved from reference TRBV11-3 and TRBJ2-1, is EAGVVQSPRYKIIEKKQPVAFWCNPISGHNTLYWYLQNLGQGPELLIRYENEEAVDDSQLPKDRFSAERLKGVDSTLKIQPAELGDSAVYLCASSSSGGYLYNEQFFGPGTRLTVL.

The chain recombines TRBV4-1 with TRBJ2-7; 7 bases match TRBD1. Germline V gene data show CDR1 as MGHRA and CDR2 as YSYEKL. J lost 4 bases, V lost 0 bases, and 6 bases had no gene match. The CDR3 covers 15 residues. The CDR3 is CASSQDKGAAYEQYF. The CDR3 DNA follows: TGCGCCAGCAGCCAAGATAAGGGGGCCGCGTACGAGCAGTACTTC.

The chain links TRBV30 to TRBJ2-5; 7 bases match TRBD2. Matching the DNA end better, TRBJ2-7 makes the J call doubtful. This CDR3 region has 13 residues. Germline CDR1 and CDR2: GTSNPN and SVGIG (reference sequence). CDR3 sequence (DNA): TGTGCCTGGAGAAGGGGAGGGCCCGACGAGCAGTACTTC. Amino acid sequence: CAWRRGGPDEQYF.

V and J are TRBV28 and TRBJ1-4; D gene uncertain. Trimming removed 5 bases at V and 6 bases at J, with 16 bases between. Germline V gives CDR1 MDHEN, CDR2 SYDVKM. The CDR3 covers 15 residues. The DNA for the CDR3 is TGTGCCAGCAGTCCATACAGAAGCGAGGATGAAAAACTGTTTTTT. This codes for CASSPYRSEDEKLFF.

This clone was recorded a few times. The chain couples TRBV4-3 to TRBJ2-3; D remains ambiguous. This CDR3 is 15 amino acids long. Germline assignment: CDR1 LGHNA and CDR2 YSLEER. With 0 bases removed from V and 3 bases from J, the gap between germline ends came to 10 bases. For the CDR3, the DNA is TGCGCCAGCAGCCAAGATTGGGGTGGGACAGATACGCAGTATTTT. Protein: CASSQDWGGTDTQYF.

The V gene is TRBV6-1, the J gene TRBJ1-3; D is possibly TRBD1 (5 bases). V was clipped by 0 bases and J by 0 bases, with 21 bases between them. Germline-derived CDR1 and CDR2 are MNHNS and SASEGT. This CDR3 contains 20 residues. The CDR3 spells CASSEAVPGLSLRSGNTIYF. As DNA, the CDR3 is TGTGCCAGCAGTGAAGCGGTCCCGGGACTAAGTTTACGCTCTGGAAACACCATATATTTT.

This clone showed up just once. The chain couples TRBV14 to TRBJ2-7, with D tentatively TRBD1 (6 bases). Trimming removed 0 bases from V and 5 bases from J, with 20 bases in between. CDR1 is SGHDN and CDR2 is FVKESK in the germline V gene. The CDR3 loop spans 17 amino acids. The CDR3 sequence is CASSQDIPGAPGHEQYF. The CDR3 DNA is TGTGCCAGCAGCCAAGATATCCCAGGGGCCCCTGGCCACGAGCAGTACTTC.

This sequence joins TRBV4-1 and TRBJ2-7; the match to TRBD1 covers 9 bases. This CDR3 comprises 16 residues. Trimming removed 3 bases from V and 5 bases from J; junction bases left unmatched: 11. Germline CDR1 MGHRA, CDR2 YSYEKL. CDR3 nucleotides: TGCGCCAGCAGCCACGGAACCGGGACAGGGTATGACGAGCAGTACTTC. Protein: CASSHGTGTGYDEQYF.

The V and J genes are TRBV7-9 and TRBJ1-1; D is ambiguous. Germline lookup yields CDR1 SEHNR and CDR2 FQNEAQ (reference sequence). CDR3 length: 16 amino acids. V was pared by 5 bases and J by 0 bases, with 16 bases between. The CDR3 sequence is CASSAQANRVNTEAFF. CDR3 in DNA: TGTGCCAGCAGCGCCCAAGCAAATCGGGTGAACACTGAAGCTTTCTTT.

In its sample, this clone was seen once. In DNA form, the CDR3 reads TGTGCCATCCAGAAGCTTATCTCGACCGGCGAGCAGTACTTC. Encoded protein: CAIQKLISTGEQYF. The rearrangement uses TRBV28 and TRBJ2-7; D is undetermined. Trimming cost V 10 bases and J 6 bases, with 22 bases left between them. The CDR3 sequence is 14 residues long. Germline V gene sequence: CDR1 MDHEN, CDR2 SYDVKM.

This chain uses TRBV28 with TRBJ1-2; D is ambiguous. The V end lost 5 bases, the J end lost 4 bases, and 5 bases lay between the germline ends. This CDR3 comprises 11 residues. Germline loops: CDR1 MDHEN, CDR2 SYDVKM. CDR3 sequence: CASSTAYGYTF. The CDR3 bases are TGTGCCAGCAGTACAGCCTATGGCTACACCTTC.

The V and J genes are TRBV9 and TRBJ2-3; TRBD1 agrees at 9 bases. The CDR3 is 17 amino acids. Looked up from germline, CDR1 is SGDLS and CDR2 is YYNGEE. V was pared by 4 bases and J by 6 bases, with 15 bases of the junction left unmatched. In DNA, the CDR3 is TGTGCCAGCAGCCCACAAACGGACAGGGGATCATCGGATACGCAGTATTTT. It codes for CASSPQTDRGSSDTQYF.

The genes are TRBV7-9 and TRBJ2-1, with a tentative D call TRBD2 (5 bases). Trimming stripped 7 bases from V and 5 bases from J, with 15 bases between. The CDR3 extends over 14 amino acids. Per the germline V gene, CDR1 is SEHNR and CDR2 is FQNEAQ (reference sequence). CDR3 in amino acids: CASTLTRGNNEQFF. In nucleotides, the CDR3 is TGTGCCAGCACCTTGACCCGGGGAAACAATGAGCAGTTCTTC.

The chain is built from TRBV28 and TRBJ1-3; D uncertain. The germline gives CDR1 MDHEN, CDR2 SYDVKM. The CDR3 runs 16 residues. Trimming cost V 5 bases and J 2 bases, with 16 bases left between them. In DNA, the CDR3 is TGTGCCAGCAGTGCTCCTCGGGATACTACTGGAAACACCATATATTTT. Translation: CASSAPRDTTGNTIYF.

The chain joins TRBV30 to TRBJ1-5, with a possible D match to TRBD1 (5 bases). The V end lost 3 bases, the J end lost 7 bases, and 13 bases lay between the germline ends. Germline V CDR1 and CDR2: GTSNPN, SVGIG (reference sequence). The CDR3 extends over 13 amino acids. CDR3 protein: CAWRGTPGQPQHF. The CDR3 bases are TGTGCCTGGAGGGGGACCCCGGGGCAGCCCCAGCATTTT.

V is TRBV5-4 and J is TRBJ2-7; D is ambiguous. The germline V gene encodes CDR1 SGHNT and CDR2 YYREEE (reference sequence). CDR3 length equals 15 residues. V was shortened by 0 bases and J by 2 bases, with 12 bases between the two germline ends. The CDR3 is CASSLAPQPPYEQYF. CDR3 DNA: TGTGCCAGCAGCTTGGCGCCCCAACCCCCCTACGAGCAGTACTTC.

This clone appeared a single time. The chain couples TRBV19 to TRBJ1-5, with TRBD1 matching over 7 bases. J was trimmed by 2 bases and V by 4 bases; bases with no gene match: 2. Germline V lookup: CDR1 LNHDA, CDR2 SQIVND (reference sequence). The length of the CDR3 is 14 residues. The DNA for the CDR3 is TGTGCCAGTAGTACAACAGGGGGCAATCAGCCCCAGCATTTT. Its protein product is CASSTTGGNQPQHF.

The chain is built from TRBV7-2 and TRBJ1-2; TRBD1 agrees at 7 bases. The CDR3 has 16 residues. The trim removed 0 bases at V and 0 bases at J, leaving 4 bases unmatched. Germline CDR1 SGHTA, CDR2 FQGNSA. CDR3 region: CASSLAPGTANYGYTF. The CDR3 bases are TGTGCCAGCAGCTTAGCTCCGGGGACAGCTAACTATGGCTACACCTTC. The variable domain in full, completed from reference TRBV7-2 and TRBJ1-2, reads GAGVSQSPSNKVTEKGKDVELRCDPISGHTALYWYRQSLGQGLEFLIYFQGNSAPDKSGLPSDRFSAERTGGSVSTLTIQRTQQEDSAVYLCASSLAPGTANYGYTFGSGTRLTVV.

The rearrangement uses TRBV5-6 and TRBJ1-1; D is undetermined. The ends were cut back, 4 bases at V and 3 bases at J, with 10 bases in the middle. Germline CDR1 and CDR2: SGHDT and YYEEEE. The CDR3 is 13 residues long. CDR3 region: CASSRDWDTEAFF. DNA for the CDR3: TGTGCCAGCAGCCGGGATTGGGACACTGAAGCTTTCTTT.

V and J are TRBV18 and TRBJ2-2; D gene ambiguous. Germline V gives CDR1 KGHSH, CDR2 LQKENI. This CDR3 comprises 12 residues. Trimming took off 6 bases at V and 0 bases at J, with 2 bases between the two ends. The CDR3 nucleotides are TGTGCCAGCTCGACGAACACCGGGGAGCTGTTTTTT. Amino acid sequence: CASSTNTGELFF.

As DNA, the CDR3 is TGTGCCAGCATTCGAGAGGGGTCCTACGAGCAGTACTTC. As protein: CASIREGSYEQYF. V is TRBV6-5 and J is TRBJ2-7; D might be TRBD1 or TRBD2, each matching 5 bases. Germline-derived CDR1 and CDR2 are MNHEY and SVGAGI. Trimming cost V 7 bases and J 1 base, with 11 bases left between them. This CDR3 has 13 amino acids.

The V gene is TRBV27, the J gene TRBJ2-7; TRBD1 matches 7 bases. This CDR3 is built from 14 residues. Losses at the gene ends were 5 bases for V and 0 bases for J; bases not matched to a gene: 4. Germline CDR1 and CDR2: MNHEY and SMNVEV (reference sequence). Written as DNA, the CDR3 is TGTGCCAGCAGTCCACAGGGGCTCTCCTACGAGCAGTACTTC. As protein: CASSPQGLSYEQYF.

The J gene is TRBJ2-3, the V gene TRBV7-9, with 10 positions matching TRBD1. From germline, CDR1 is SEHNR and CDR2 FQNEAQ (reference sequence). This CDR3 spans 15 amino acids. Trimming cost V 4 bases and J 2 bases; bases outside gene matches: 3. In DNA form, the CDR3 reads TGTGCCAGCAGCTGGACAGGGGGTAACACAGATACGCAGTATTTT. It translates to CASSWTGGNTDTQYF.